The source of this TCR beta chain is a study of T-cell memory formation after mild COVID-19. Study overall: Across donors, TCR clusters were largely donor specific. Study outcomes and limitations: Second-wave clones with a day 37 peak had unconfirmed SARS-CoV-2 specificity. The finding that pre-infection memory included some responding clones suggested that cross-reactive memory joined.

Using its own MiXCR run on the 5' RACE reads, TCRdb lists one record per CDR3 protein. Altogether under 300,000 distinct CDR3 sequences are present, under 8.5% being singletons, with the ten largest covering about 20%. In germline, CDR1 is MGHRA, CDR2 YSYEKL. Trimming at V came to 0 bases and at J to 15 bases, leaving 3 bases not matched to a gene. This CDR3 contains 12 residues. This clonotype was recorded a few times. Its target is not known. The chain is built from TRBV4-1 and TRBJ2-1; 9 bases fit TRBD2. Sequencing was performed on PBMCs or a T cell subset sorted from them (not recorded which). This sequence was found in a man between 18 and 29 years old who had mild COVID-19 (a few samples of this study predate the infection). Cell type and time point are not known. The CDR3 coding sequence is TGCGCCAGCAGCCAAGATGGACTAGCGAGGTTCTTC. As protein: CASSQDGLARFF.